These 27 T cell receptor beta chains were all obtained from the same sample, sequenced in a study of blood T cell repertoires in COVID-19. Libraries were prepared by immunoSEQ multiplex PCR; TCRdb keeps only in-frame clonotypes and omits some of them. The sample yields some 270,000 clones, 70% to 90% seen once. Sequencing was performed on PBMCs or T cells enriched from blood (not recorded which). Every receptor here comes from a woman in her 50s who had been exposed to COVID-19.

The chain employs TRBV9 and TRBJ2-3; 8 bases are a match to TRBD2. The germline gives CDR1 SGDLS, CDR2 YYNGEE. The CDR3 has 18 amino acids. Trimming took 4 bases from V and 2 from J; bases not matched to a gene: 15. DNA for the CDR3: TGTGCCAGCAGCTCACCGAGCGGGGGAGACCTCTTCACAGATACGCAGTATTTT. Translation: CASSSPSGGDLFTDTQYF.

This clone was found a few times. The rearrangement joins TRBV5-1 to TRBJ2-7; tentative D call: TRBD2 (6 bases). V was pared by 0 bases and J by 7 bases, with 11 bases between. Germline CDR1 is SGHRS and CDR2 is YFSETQ. The CDR3 loop spans 13 amino acids. This CDR3 is CASSLVTRGEQYF. CDR3 coding DNA: TGCGCCAGCAGCTTGGTAACCCGGGGGGAGCAGTACTTC.

The chain links TRBV18 to TRBJ2-3, with 10 bases lining up with TRBD2. The CDR3 loop spans 17 amino acids. Germline-derived CDR1 and CDR2 are KGHSH and LQKENI. The junction had 6 bases not matched to a gene; V was cut back by 2 bases and J by 1 base. The CDR3: CASSPIRLAGGTDTQYF. For the CDR3, the DNA is TGTGCCAGCTCACCAATCCGCCTAGCGGGGGGCACAGATACGCAGTATTTT.

The chain is built from TRBV27 and TRBJ2-2, with 8 bases lining up with TRBD1. Per germline, CDR1 MNHEY and CDR2 SMNVEV (reference sequence). The length of the CDR3 is 18 residues. Trimming cost V 5 bases and J 5 bases; bases outside gene matches: 16. The CDR3 loop is CASSPRGLTGVSTGELFF. As DNA, the CDR3 is TGTGCCAGCAGTCCCAGGGGTCTGACAGGGGTTTCGACCGGGGAGCTGTTTTTT.

Here the CDR3 DNA reads TGTGCCAGCAGTCACAGGGATTCGAGGCAGCCCCAGCATTTT. Amino acid sequence: CASSHRDSRQPQHF. The rearrangement uses TRBV27 and TRBJ1-5; tentative D call: TRBD1 (6 bases). Per the germline V gene, CDR1 is MNHEY and CDR2 is SMNVEV (reference sequence). V lost 5 bases and J 7 bases, leaving 15 bases between the germline ends. CDR3 length equals 14 residues.

The V gene is TRBV11-2, the J gene TRBJ2-3, with 7 nucleotides matching TRBD1. The CDR3 runs 15 residues. With V trimmed by 3 bases and J by 2 bases, 5 bases remained unmatched. From germline, CDR1 is SGHAT and CDR2 FQNNGV. The CDR3 DNA reads TGTGCCAGCAGCTTCAACAGGGGATTCACAGATACGCAGTATTTT. Protein: CASSFNRGFTDTQYF. The full variable domain, completed using reference TRBV11-2 and TRBJ2-3, is EAGVAQSPRYKIIEKRQSVAFWCNPISGHATLYWYQQILGQGPKLLIQFQNNGVVDDSQLPKDRFSAERLKGVDSTLKIQPAKLEDSAVYLCASSFNRGFTDTQYFGPGTRLTVL.

This chain joins TRBV24-1 and TRBJ1-5; 7 bases map to TRBD1. CDR1 is KGHDR and CDR2 is SFDVKD in the germline V gene. CDR3 size: 13 residues. The ends lost 9 bases at V and 2 bases at J; junction bases unmatched: 3. CDR3 DNA: TGTGCCACCTCCGGGACAGGCAATCAGCCCCAGCATTTT. It yields the protein CATSGTGNQPQHF.

This clone was counted once. The chain links TRBV7-9 to TRBJ2-1; a possible D gene is TRBD2 (6 bases). Germline values: CDR1 SEHNR, CDR2 FQNEAQ (reference sequence). The CDR3 consists of 17 residues. V was cut by 1 base and J by 8 bases, with 21 bases left in between. The CDR3 coding sequence is TGTGCCAGCAGCTTAGAGACTGGAAGGGGCGGGATGGATGAGCAGTTCTTC. This sequence encodes CASSLETGRGGMDEQFF.

The chain carries TRBV9 and TRBJ1-2, with D unresolved. Germline V gene sequence: CDR1 SGDLS, CDR2 YYNGEE. The V end was cut by 4 bases, the J end by 2 bases, with 12 bases between. The CDR3 has 14 residues. CDR3 sequence: CASSTRTGNYGYTF. CDR3 nucleotides: TGTGCCAGCAGCACTCGGACGGGGAACTATGGCTACACCTTC.

The rearrangement links TRBV19 to TRBJ1-6; maybe TRBD1 (5 bases). V was clipped by 8 bases and J by 0 bases, with 11 bases between them. From germline, CDR1 is LNHDA and CDR2 SQIVND (reference sequence). This CDR3 is built from 15 residues. CDR3 in amino acids: CASSHRSSYNSPLHF. CDR3 DNA sequence: TGTGCCAGTTCCCACAGGAGCTCCTATAATTCACCCCTCCACTTT. Full variable domain (rest looked up from reference TRBV19 and TRBJ1-6): DGGITQSPKYLFRKEGQNVTLSCEQNLNHDAMYWYRQDPGQGLRLIYYSQIVNDFQKGDIAEGYSVSREKKESFPLTVTSAQKNPTAFYLCASSHRSSYNSPLHFGNGTRLTVT.

The chain is built from TRBV10-1 and TRBJ1-2; TRBD1 might be the D (5 bases). CDR3 length: 12 amino acids. Germline V gene sequence: CDR1 WNHNN, CDR2 SYGVQD (reference sequence). V was shortened by 10 bases and J by 6 bases, with 15 bases between the two germline ends. The CDR3 reads CATPPRVNGYTF. For the CDR3, the DNA is TGCGCCACCCCCCCCAGGGTGAATGGCTACACCTTC.

This clone was seen once. This rearrangement joins TRBV6-5 to TRBJ1-2; D remains unclear. V lost 5 bases and J lost 8, with 9 bases in between. Germline lookup yields CDR1 MNHEY and CDR2 SVGAGI. The CDR3 sequence is 11 residues long. CDR3 DNA sequence: TGTGCCAGCAGTCCCCCGGGGGGCTACACCTTC. Translating gives CASSPPGGYTF.

The chain combines TRBV10-3 with TRBJ2-1; the D gene is possibly TRBD2 (6 bases). Trimming stripped 4 bases from V and 0 bases from J, with 10 bases between. The CDR3 contains 15 residues. From germline, CDR1 is ENHRY and CDR2 SYGVKD. This CDR3 reads CAISGDGSSYNEQFF. The CDR3 bases are TGTGCCATCAGTGGGGACGGGAGCTCCTACAATGAGCAGTTCTTC.

The rearrangement joins TRBV6-1 to TRBJ1-5; no clear D. V was trimmed by 2 bases and J by 7 bases, leaving 9 bases between them. Germline V lookup: CDR1 MNHNS, CDR2 SASEGT. The CDR3 runs 13 residues. CDR3 in amino acids: CASSETWEQPQHF. The CDR3, as DNA: TGTGCCAGCAGTGAAACTTGGGAGCAGCCCCAGCATTTT.

The chain couples TRBV6-6 to TRBJ1-6; weak D call: TRBD1 (6 bases). Deletions cut 8 bases from V and 10 bases from J, with 12 bases between. This CDR3 is 12 amino acids long. Germline V CDR1 and CDR2: MNHNY, SVGAGI (reference sequence). The chain's CDR3 is CASGGGESPLHF. The CDR3 nucleotides read TGTGCCAGCGGAGGGGGGGAATCACCCCTCCACTTT.

This clone was seen a single time. The rearrangement joins TRBV7-2 to TRBJ2-2; 7 positions match TRBD1. Germline V CDR1 and CDR2: SGHTA, FQGNSA. V lost 0 bases to trimming and J lost 5 bases; unmatched junction nucleotides: 3. CDR3 size: 15 residues. The CDR3 coding sequence is TGTGCCAGCAGCTTAGCCCTGGACAGGACCGGGGAGCTGTTTTTT. Amino acids: CASSLALDRTGELFF.

V is TRBV7-8 and J is TRBJ2-7, with 7 bases identical to TRBD2. CDR1 and CDR2 (germline): SGHVS, FQNEAQ. The V segment lost 5 bases and the J segment 7 bases; nucleotides outside the gene matches: 14. The CDR3 is 15 amino acids. DNA for the CDR3: TGTGCCAGCAGCGGGAACTTAGCGGGCCTCACTGAGCAGTACTTC. It codes for CASSGNLAGLTEQYF.

The chain is built from TRBV6-6 and TRBJ1-1; 7 positions agree with TRBD1. After removal of 2 bases from V and 2 bases from J, the junction contained 5 bases not matched to a gene. Germline CDR1 reads MNHNY; CDR2 reads SVGAGI (reference sequence). This CDR3 is 15 amino acids long. The CDR3 DNA is TGTGCCAGCAGTTACCCCACAGGGGCCAACACTGAAGCTTTCTTT. Encoded protein: CASSYPTGANTEAFF.

The chain has TRBV2 and TRBJ1-4, with 9 bases fitting TRBD1. The V gene end was trimmed by 8 bases and the J gene end by 6 bases; junction bases not matched to a gene: 4. This CDR3 spans 13 amino acids. CDR1 is SNHLY and CDR2 is FYNNEI in the germline V gene. For the CDR3, the DNA is TGTGCCAGCTCCAGGGACAGGGATGAAAAACTGTTTTTT. This gives the protein CASSRDRDEKLFF.

V and J are TRBV9 and TRBJ1-2; D might be TRBD1 (6 bases). Germline V CDR1 and CDR2: SGDLS, YYNGEE. Trimming took off 2 bases at V and 4 bases at J, with 12 bases between the two ends. This CDR3 is built from 14 residues. The CDR3 reads CASSVEQGPYGYTF. The CDR3 DNA follows: TGTGCCAGCAGCGTCGAACAGGGACCCTATGGCTACACCTTC.

The chain employs TRBV13 and TRBJ1-6; D possibly corresponds to TRBD1 (6 bases). The CDR3 has 12 amino acids. Germline values: CDR1 PRHDT, CDR2 FYEKMQ (reference sequence). V gave up 5 bases and J gave up 12 bases, with 11 bases separating them. CDR3: CASSLRGGPLHF. The CDR3 DNA sequence: TGTGCCAGCAGCCTGAGGGGGGGACCCCTCCACTTT.

The chain uses TRBV5-1 and TRBJ1-3; 7 bases fit TRBD1. This CDR3 region has 16 residues. Germline trimming cut 4 bases from V and 0 bases from J; bases unmatched to any gene: 7. Germline assignment: CDR1 SGHRS and CDR2 YFSETQ. The CDR3 nucleotides are TGCGCCAGCAGCCCGGGACAGCTCACCTCTGGAAACACCATATATTTT. The encoded protein is CASSPGQLTSGNTIYF.

The count of this clone is one. A much more abundant neighbour one base away suggests this may be a read error. The chain recombines TRBV27 with TRBJ2-5; tentative D call: TRBD1 (6 bases). The CDR3 loop spans 12 amino acids. Germline V CDR1 and CDR2: MNHEY, SMNVEV (reference sequence). V was cut by 2 bases and J by 5 bases, with 6 bases left in between. CDR3 sequence reads: CASSLRGETQYF. The CDR3 nucleotides are TGTGCCAGCAGTTTAAGGGGGGAGACCCAGTACTTC.

The chain combines TRBV2 with TRBJ1-2; the match to TRBD1 covers 7 bases. The CDR3 totals 15 residues. Germline V gene lookup returns CDR1 SNHLY and CDR2 FYNNEI. J gave up 3 bases and V 6 bases, and 10 bases lay outside the gene matches. The CDR3 DNA reads as TGTGCCAGCAGATTGACACAGGGGAGCGACTATGGCTACACCTTC. It translates to CASRLTQGSDYGYTF.

The count of this clone is one. The V call is TRBV10-3, the J call TRBJ1-1, with D uncertain. This CDR3 has 13 residues. CDR1 is ENHRY, CDR2 SYGVKD, per germline. V lost 1 base, J lost 10 bases, and 13 bases lay in between. CDR3 nucleotide sequence: TGTGCCATCAGTGAGTTTGACAAGCCCGGAGCTTTCTTT. Translation: CAISEFDKPGAFF.

The rearrangement links TRBV29-1 to TRBJ2-3, with D maybe TRBD1 (6 bases). Germline assignment: CDR1 SQVTM and CDR2 ANQGSEA. This CDR3 has 14 residues. Trimming left V 1 base short and J 6 bases short, with 14 bases between. CDR3 sequence: CSVEAQGVGDTQYF. In DNA, the CDR3 is TGCAGCGTTGAAGCACAGGGAGTAGGCGATACGCAGTATTTT.

V and J are TRBV21-1 and TRBJ2-5; the table's D call, TRBD2, has no DNA check behind it. TRBV21-1 is described as a pseudogene. The CDR3 is made up of 14 amino acids. The CDR3 nucleotides are TGTGCCAGCAGCAAACTCGGGAAGAGAGAGACCCAGTACTTC. It specifies CASSKLGKRETQYF.